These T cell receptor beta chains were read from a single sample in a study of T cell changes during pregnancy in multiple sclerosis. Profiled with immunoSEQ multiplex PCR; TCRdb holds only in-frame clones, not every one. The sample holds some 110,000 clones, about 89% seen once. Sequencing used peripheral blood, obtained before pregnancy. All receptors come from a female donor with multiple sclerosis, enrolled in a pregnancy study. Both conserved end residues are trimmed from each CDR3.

ASTLLAGVANEQF,TRBV4-1,TRBJ2-1
ASSLLSVRGEQY,TRBV5-5,TRBJ2-7
ASTDPGLTGGEQF,TRBV6-6,TRBJ2-1
ASNREQGAQNTEAF,TRBV2,TRBJ1-1
ASSPLVANEQF,TRBV11-3,TRBJ2-1
ASRLYNEQF,TRBV7-9,TRBJ2-1
ASSLGTAGGLSADTQY,TRBV7-6,TRBJ2-3
ASSPGTSGDPSYEQY,TRBV5-1,TRBJ2-7
ASGLSGGSSTDTQY,TRBV10-2,TRBJ2-3
ASSERLRTEAF,TRBV6-1,TRBJ1-1
ASSTTRFTYTQY,TRBV11-2,TRBJ2-3
ASSRWDRGLEETQY,TRBV14,TRBJ2-5
ASSLSGYEQY,TRBV11-2,TRBJ2-7
ASSQDRTRAEAF,TRBV14,TRBJ1-1
ASSLWDKHYEQY,TRBV7-9,TRBJ2-7
ASSFRSGRAH,TRBV13,TRBJ2-7
ASSGLTGELF,TRBV7-3,TRBJ2-2
SVPGLQGTDTQY,TRBV29-1,TRBJ2-3
ASSPLRQGRAGNTIY,TRBV7-8,TRBJ1-3
ASAPEAVGNQPQH,TRBV12-5,TRBJ1-5
ASSPTGTTAIHNEKLF,TRBV11-2,TRBJ1-4
ASSLLAGTYNEQF,TRBV5-1,TRBJ2-1
AWSKGGGNEKLF,TRBV30,TRBJ1-4
ASSQGGGGGETQY,TRBV4-3,TRBJ2-5
ASRGPGVTEAF,TRBV2,TRBJ1-1
ASSSPWDREETQY,TRBV11-3,TRBJ2-5
ASSSLRTQY,TRBV27,TRBJ2-5
ASSLKGRVGEQY,TRBV7-2,TRBJ2-7
AVGQGRETEAF,TRBV30,TRBJ1-1
ASSMTGANYGYT,TRBV19,TRBJ1-2
ASSDGSEPLRGQY,TRBV2,TRBJ2-7
ASSLWGPLQETQY,TRBV5-1,TRBJ2-5
ASSSQGNEQF,TRBV11-2,TRBJ2-1
ASSAPGLAGGSEQF,TRBV5-6,TRBJ2-1
ATQRDGRAVYNEQF,TRBV27,TRBJ2-1
ASRRVAGGTDTQY,TRBV19,TRBJ2-3
ASSTKRAGTSGYEQY,TRBV7-2,TRBJ2-7
ASSRQGTSGGGTGELF,TRBV4-1,TRBJ2-2
ASSPGGETQY,TRBV9,TRBJ2-5
ASSLLWGQHSGNTIY,TRBV7-8,TRBJ1-3
ASSPNTGEKLF,TRBV18,TRBJ1-4
ASSARGPEAF,TRBV6-6,TRBJ1-1
AWSGTASNSPLH,TRBV30,TRBJ1-6
ASSLSGGAPYNEQF,TRBV7-2,TRBJ2-1
AWSRRQPSPLH,TRBV30,TRBJ1-6